The clone carrying this T cell receptor (beta chain) was counted a few times. Its antigen is as yet unknown. This specimen belongs to a study of T cell repertoires in cytomegalovirus infection. V shed 0 bases and J shed 8 bases, with 11 bases lying between them. The germline CDR1 and CDR2 sequences are LGHNA and YSLEER. The CDR3 has 14 residues. TCRdb reprocessed the reads via MiXCR and lists one record per CDR3 protein. The sample holds around 430,000 distinct CDR3 sequences, more than 40% seen once. This clonotype was sampled from a human donor in good health (CMV status not recorded). Some clones in this sample may be carry-over from other donors' samples. Material: cultured PBMCs, obtained from culture after CMV antigen stimulation. This chain joins TRBV4-3 and TRBJ2-1, with D uncertain. CDR3 protein: CASSQEVSRDEQFF. Written as DNA, the CDR3 is TGCGCCAGCAGCCAAGAGGTGTCCCGGGATGAGCAGTTCTTC.